This T cell receptor beta chain was identified in a study of a mutant IDH1 vaccine in newly diagnosed glioma. For the study at large: Vaccine administration was initiated 4-6 weeks following radiotherapy alone, or with temozolomide cycles. Antecedent treatment encompassed radiotherapy, temozolomide, or their combination; the majority received both. At week 35 came visit V12, and visit V13 followed at week 47. General study findings and limits: The study observed vaccine-induced immune responses in more than 80% of patients.

With regard to this clone: Its cognate antigen is unknown.

The time point was: week 47, end of study. Doses of 300 ug of mutant IDH1 20-mer peptide were given with topical imiquimod. The repertoire was sequenced with immunoSEQ multiplex PCR; TCRdb's copy has only in-frame clones and lacks some. The sample holds fewer than 85,000 clones, roughly four fifths seen once. Sample: PBMCs, taken from a glioma patient whose treatment included an IDH1 peptide vaccine. The clonotype originates from a man between 40 and 49 years old with glioma.

CDR3 residues: CASSLSQGPGYTF. CDR3 coding DNA: TGTGCCAGCAGCCTAAGCCAGGGACCCGGCTACACCTTC. This rearrangement joins TRBV9 to TRBJ1-2, with a weak D call TRBD1 (5 bases). The CDR3 totals 13 residues. Trimming removed 4 bases from V and 8 bases from J, with 15 bases in between. CDR1 and CDR2 (germline): SGDLS, YYNGEE.